This T cell receptor beta chain was sequenced during a study of beta chain features in type 1 diabetes. Study outcomes and limitations: In comparison with healthy donors, patients had naive, central memory and Treg TCRB repertoires that appeared more similar. VDJ junctions sequenced from type 1 diabetes patients showed fewer insertions and more deletions. Moderate yet significant TCRB CDR3 shortening was seen in Type 1 diabetes patients in all four CD4+ subsets.

Reverse transcription of all isolated RNA meant that expressed TCRB transcripts were sequenced. Clones were read by immunoSEQ multiplex PCR, and TCRdb kept only the in-frame ones, dropping some. The top ten hold roughly 0.7% of the sample, which has some 160,000 clones, approximately 9.1% seen once. CDR1 and CDR2 (germline): SGHTA, FQGTGA. Trimming at V came to 3 bases and at J to 0 bases, leaving 0 bases not matched to a gene. The CDR3 is 15 residues long. Worth noting for this clone: The target antigen is unknown.

This TCR derives from a woman in her 30s with type 1 diabetes. V usage is TRBV7-3 and J usage is TRBJ2-3; 10 nucleotides line up with TRBD2. The specimen was central memory CD4+ T cells from blood. The CDR3 spells CASSLGLASTDTQYF. DNA of the CDR3: TGTGCCAGCAGCTTGGGACTAGCGAGCACAGATACGCAGTATTTT.